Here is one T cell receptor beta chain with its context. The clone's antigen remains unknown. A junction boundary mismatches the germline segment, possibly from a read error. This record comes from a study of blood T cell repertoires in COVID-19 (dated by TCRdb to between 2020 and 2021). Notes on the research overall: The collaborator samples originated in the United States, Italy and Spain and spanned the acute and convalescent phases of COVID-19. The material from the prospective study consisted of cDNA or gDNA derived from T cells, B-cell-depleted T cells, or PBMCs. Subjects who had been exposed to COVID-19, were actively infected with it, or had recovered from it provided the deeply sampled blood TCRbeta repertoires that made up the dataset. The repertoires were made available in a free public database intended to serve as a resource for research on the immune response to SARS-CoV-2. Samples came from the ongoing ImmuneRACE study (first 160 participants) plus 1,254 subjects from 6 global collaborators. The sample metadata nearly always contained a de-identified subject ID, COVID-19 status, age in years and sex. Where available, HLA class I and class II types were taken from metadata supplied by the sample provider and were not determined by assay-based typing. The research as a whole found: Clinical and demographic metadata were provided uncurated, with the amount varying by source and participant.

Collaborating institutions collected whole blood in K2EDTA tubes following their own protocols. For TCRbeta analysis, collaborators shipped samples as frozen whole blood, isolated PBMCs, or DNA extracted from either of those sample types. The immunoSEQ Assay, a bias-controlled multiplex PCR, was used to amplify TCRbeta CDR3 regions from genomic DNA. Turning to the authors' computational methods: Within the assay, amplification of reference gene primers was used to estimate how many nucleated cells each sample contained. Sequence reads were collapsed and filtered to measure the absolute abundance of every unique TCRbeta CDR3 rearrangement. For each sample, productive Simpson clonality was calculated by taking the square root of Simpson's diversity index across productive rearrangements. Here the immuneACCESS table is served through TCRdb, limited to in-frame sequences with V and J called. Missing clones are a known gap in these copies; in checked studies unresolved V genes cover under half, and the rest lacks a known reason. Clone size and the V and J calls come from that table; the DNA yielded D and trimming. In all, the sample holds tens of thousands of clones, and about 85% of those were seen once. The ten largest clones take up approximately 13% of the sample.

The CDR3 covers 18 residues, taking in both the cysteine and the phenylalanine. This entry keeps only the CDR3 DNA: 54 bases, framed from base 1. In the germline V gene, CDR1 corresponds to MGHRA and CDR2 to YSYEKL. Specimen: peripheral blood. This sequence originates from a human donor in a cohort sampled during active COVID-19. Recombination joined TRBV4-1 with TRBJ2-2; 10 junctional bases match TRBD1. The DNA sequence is TGCGCCAGCAGCCAAGGCCGGGACAGGGGCACGAACGCCGGGGAGCTGTTTTTT. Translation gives CASSQGRDRGTNAGELFF.